The 15 T cell receptor beta chains given below trace back to one sample, sequenced in a study of read filtering for tumor transcriptome and immune sequencing. The library was built from 400 ng RNA with molecular barcoded adaptors for alpha/delta and beta/gamma chains. TCRdb itself ran the reads through MiXCR, one entry per CDR3 protein. Of tens of thousands of distinct CDR3 sequences listed, under 20% are singletons. The sequencing input was a population of CD138-negative cells sorted from bone marrow. These TCRs come from a donor at least 40 years old with multiple myeloma.

There are many counts of this clonotype. This chain connects TRBV11-2 to TRBJ1-1; D is undetermined. This CDR3 has 14 amino acids. Germline CDR1 is SGHAT and CDR2 is FQNNGV. The V end was cut by 7 bases, the J end by 1 base, with 13 bases between. The DNA of the CDR3 is TGTGCCAGCAACACCTTACGGGAGAACACTGAAGCTTTCTTT. The encoded protein is CASNTLRENTEAFF.

The sample holds many counts of this clonotype. The rearrangement links TRBV5-1 to TRBJ1-1; TRBD1 might be the D (6 bases). Trimming shortened V by 2 bases and J by 6 bases, and 11 bases separated the two germline ends. The CDR3 has 13 amino acids. Per germline, CDR1 SGHRS and CDR2 YFSETQ. The CDR3 DNA reads TGCGCCAGCAGCTTCGGACAGTCCGCTGAAGCTTTCTTT. Protein sequence: CASSFGQSAEAFF.

For this clonotype: A read error is likely here: a far larger clone is one base away. The chain combines TRBV6-5 with TRBJ2-1; D remains ambiguous. Trimming took off 7 bases at V and 9 bases at J, with 10 bases between the two ends. This CDR3 spans 11 amino acids. Germline CDR1 reads MNHEY; CDR2 reads SVGAGI. The CDR3 spells CASTQTTEQFF. The CDR3 DNA follows: TGTGCCAGCACACAAACGACTGAGCAGTTCTTC.

This clonotype was counted many times. V usage is TRBV19 and J usage is TRBJ2-1; 7 nucleotides agree with TRBD1. Germline V CDR1 and CDR2: LNHDA, SQIVND (reference sequence). J lost 5 bases, V lost 5 bases, and 6 bases had no gene match. CDR3 size: 14 residues. As DNA, the CDR3 is TGTGCCAGTAGTCCGATGACAGGGAACAATGAGCAGTTCTTC. Translation gives CASSPMTGNNEQFF.

The sample holds many counts of this clonotype. The rearrangement joins TRBV19 to TRBJ2-7, with D perhaps being TRBD1 or TRBD2 (5 bases each). The CDR3 is 13 residues long. Trimming stripped 6 bases from V and 2 bases from J, with 11 bases between. Looked up from germline, CDR1 is LNHDA and CDR2 is SQIVND (reference sequence). CDR3 in amino acids: CASSVRGPYEQYF. In nucleotides, the CDR3 is TGTGCCAGTAGCGTTCGGGGCCCCTACGAGCAGTACTTC.

This clonotype was observed a handful of times. The CDR3 region is CASSLETGRETQYF. The DNA of the CDR3 is TGTGCCAGCAGTTTAGAAACAGGGCGGGAGACCCAGTACTTC. This chain uses TRBV27 with TRBJ2-5, with D perhaps matching TRBD1 (6 bases). The V and J ends lost 2 bases and 5 bases respectively, with 12 bases between them. The CDR3 is 14 residues long. Germline lookup yields CDR1 MNHEY and CDR2 SMNVEV (reference sequence).

This clonotype has ten or more counts. V usage is TRBV12-3 or TRBV12-4 and J usage is TRBJ1-5; D might be TRBD1 (5 bases). Trimming cost V 6 bases and J 3 bases, with 12 bases left between them. This CDR3 spans 14 amino acids. CDR3 nucleotides: TGTGCCAGCAGCCTCCGACAGTTCAATCAGCCCCAGCATTTT. This encodes CASSLRQFNQPQHF.

This clonotype was detected ten times or more. The genes are TRBV11-1 and TRBJ2-3; D unclear. Looked up from germline, CDR1 is SGHAT and CDR2 is FQDESV (reference sequence). The CDR3 has 14 amino acids. V lost 3 bases and J 5 bases, leaving 12 bases between the germline ends. DNA for the CDR3: TGTGCCAGCAGCTTCCTCCGTGGCCTAGATACGCAGTATTTT. Translation: CASSFLRGLDTQYF. Looking up the rest from reference TRBV11-1 and TRBJ2-3 gives the full variable domain: EAEVAQSPRYKITEKSQAVAFWCDPISGHATLYWYRQILGQGPELLVQFQDESVVDDSQLPKDRFSAERLKGVDSTLKIQPAELGDSAMYLCASSFLRGLDTQYFGPGTRLTVL.

This clonotype was found many times. V is TRBV6-6 and J is TRBJ1-1, with unresolved D. Trimming removed 8 bases from V and 4 bases from J, with 5 bases in between. This CDR3 spans 10 amino acids. Germline CDR1 MNHNY, CDR2 SVGAGI (reference sequence). The CDR3 nucleotides are TGTGCCAGCGGGCTCACTGAAGCTTTCTTT. Amino acid sequence: CASGLTEAFF.

This clonotype was observed a handful of times. A much bigger clone sits one base away, suggesting this may be a read error. V and J are TRBV6-5 and TRBJ1-1, with D maybe TRBD1 (6 bases). The length of the CDR3 is 14 residues. Germline V gene data show CDR1 as MNHEY and CDR2 as SVGAGI. Here the CDR3 reads CASRKGGPVTEALF. As DNA, the CDR3 is TGTGCCAGCAGAAAAGGGGGGCCTGTGACTGAAGCTCTCTTT.

This clonotype was counted many times. The chain recombines TRBV20-1 with TRBJ2-3; the D gene is possibly TRBD1 (5 bases). V shed 7 bases and J shed 5 bases, with 10 bases lying between them. The V gene's germline CDR1 is DFQATT and CDR2 SNEGSKA (reference sequence). This CDR3 region has 11 residues. The CDR3 sequence is CSGRQIDTQYF. CDR3 bases: TGCAGTGGCCGACAGATAGATACGCAGTATTTT.

The J gene is TRBJ2-3, the V gene TRBV11-2; D call uncertain. The CDR3 sequence is 17 residues long. Germline CDR1 is SGHAT and CDR2 is FQNNGV. Trimming shortened V by 5 bases and J by 4 bases, and 22 bases separated the two germline ends. The CDR3 loop reads CASSEPRSSSFPDTQYF. CDR3 sequence (DNA): TGTGCCAGCAGCGAGCCACGCAGCAGCTCTTTCCCAGATACGCAGTATTTT.

As for this clonotype: A much larger clone sits a single nucleotide away, making a read error possible. The V gene is TRBV19, the J gene TRBJ2-3; the match to TRBD2 covers 8 bases. CDR1 is LNHDA, CDR2 SQIVND, per germline (reference sequence). CDR3 size: 16 residues. This CDR3 reads CASSKLGSSGVDTRYF. The CDR3 nucleotides are TGTGCCAGTAGTAAACTGGGCAGTAGCGGGGTAGATACGCGGTATTTT.

CDR3 in amino acids: CASSIEGASNQPQHF. CDR3 bases: TGTGCCAGTAGTATTGAGGGGGCCAGCAATCAGCCCCAGCATTTT. The chain has TRBV19 and TRBJ1-5; 7 bases align to TRBD1. The trim removed 3 bases at V and 1 base at J, leaving 3 bases unmatched. From germline, CDR1 is LNHDA and CDR2 SQIVND (reference sequence). The CDR3 contains 15 residues.

With regard to this clonotype: A read error may be the cause here, since a much bigger clone is one base away. The chain couples TRBV20-1 to TRBJ2-4, with D possibly TRBD1 on 6 matching bases. Germline V lookup: CDR1 DFQATT, CDR2 SNEGSKA (reference sequence). The CDR3 is 14 amino acids. This CDR3 reads CIAPRTVAKNIQYF. Written as DNA, the CDR3 is TGCATTGCTCCTCGGACAGTAGCCAAAAACATTCAGTACTTC.